One and the same sample provided the 11 T cell receptor beta chains below, sequenced in a study of CD8+CD57+ T cells in acquired aplastic anemia. The TCR beta profiling, which covered VDJ combination and CDR3 sequence, was carried out using genomic DNA as the template. TCRdb independently ran MiXCR on the reads; one entry per CDR3 protein. The sample lists 400,000 to 450,000 distinct CDR3 sequences; around 68% were seen once. Material for sequencing was sorted CD4+, CD8+, or CD8+CD57+ T cells (not recorded which) from PBMCs. The receptors were sampled from a human donor in good health, serving as a control.

This clonotype was counted at least ten times. V and J are TRBV6-2 or TRBV6-3 and TRBJ1-1; 7 bases fit TRBD1. The CDR3 sequence is 14 residues long. V shed 7 bases, J shed 0 bases, and the junction held 5 bases outside the gene matches. Looked up from germline, CDR1 is MNHEY and CDR2 is SVGEGT. The CDR3 DNA reads as TGTGCCAGCATACCGGGACAGATGAACACTGAAGCTTTCTTT. It codes for CASIPGQMNTEAFF.

The V gene is TRBV5-1, the J gene TRBJ2-7; D gene uncertain. CDR3 size: 13 residues. The ends were cut back, 4 bases at V and 10 bases at J, with 18 bases in the middle. Germline CDR1 reads SGHRS; CDR2 reads YFSETQ. The CDR3 here is CASSPQSYEQQYF. In nucleotides, the CDR3 is TGCGCCAGCAGCCCCCAGTCGTACGAGCAACAGTACTTC.

Points on this clonotype: A read error may produce the germline difference seen at one junction end. J is TRBJ1-1 and V is TRBV12-5, with 7 nucleotides matching TRBD1. Germline CDR1 and CDR2: LGHNT and FRNRAP. The CDR3 spans 14 residues. CDR3 sequence (DNA): TGTGCCAGTGGTTTCTCCAGGGGGGCGTCTGAAGCTTTCTTT. Translated: CASGFSRGASEAFF.

For this clonotype: A much larger clone lies one base from this, so it may be a read error. The CDR3 protein is CASSATGGTDTQYF. The CDR3 region has the DNA TGTGCCAGCAGTGCTACAGGGGGCACAGATACGCAGTATTTT. This chain joins TRBV25-1 and TRBJ2-3, with TRBD1 identical over 7 bases. Germline CDR1 reads MGHDK; CDR2 reads SYGVNS. There are 14 residues in the CDR3. Unmatched junction bases numbered 2, after V lost 4 bases and J lost 1 base.

The rearrangement joins TRBV24-1 to TRBJ1-5; no definite D call. This CDR3 has 14 amino acids. The germline gives CDR1 KGHDR, CDR2 SFDVKD. The V end was cut by 9 bases, the J end by 7 bases, with 18 bases between. DNA for the CDR3: TGTGCCACCTGTCATCCCCCCCGCGACCAGCCCCAGCATTTT. This translates into CATCHPPRDQPQHF.

V gene TRBV7-6 combines with J gene TRBJ2-7; D is uncertain. Germline V gene data show CDR1 as SGHVS and CDR2 as FNYEAQ. V was trimmed by 5 bases and J by 5 bases, leaving 16 bases between them. The CDR3 has 14 amino acids. The CDR3 protein is CASSLRTENNEQYF. CDR3 bases: TGTGCCAGCAGCCTCAGAACAGAAAACAACGAGCAGTACTTC.

The V call is TRBV7-6, the J call TRBJ1-2; D is perhaps TRBD1 (5 bases). Germline V gives CDR1 SGHVS, CDR2 FNYEAQ. The V gene lost 5 bases and the J gene lost 14 bases, with 27 bases spanning the gap. The CDR3 totals 15 residues. CDR3 region: CASSRGTADTQCFTF. CDR3 bases: TGTGCCAGCAGCAGAGGGACTGCAGATACGCAGTGTTTTACCTTC. Full variable domain (rest looked up from reference TRBV7-6 and TRBJ1-2): GAGVSQSPRYKVTKRGQDVALRCDPISGHVSLYWYRQALGQGPEFLTYFNYEAQQDKSGLPNDRFSAERPEGSISTLTIQRTEQRDSAMYRCASSRGTADTQCFTFGSGTRLTVV.

This chain uses TRBV20-1 with TRBJ1-2, with D maybe TRBD1 (5 bases). Germline-derived CDR1 and CDR2 are DFQATT and SNEGSKA (reference sequence). Trimming pared 1 base from V and 9 bases from J, leaving 15 bases between. The CDR3 consists of 13 residues. Here the CDR3 reads CSARARQGTCYTF. CDR3 nucleotides: TGCAGTGCTAGAGCGCGGCAGGGCACTTGCTACACCTTC.

Many counts were recorded for this clonotype. The V and J genes are TRBV9 and TRBJ2-7; D possibly corresponds to TRBD2 (5 bases). V lost 0 bases and J lost 0, with 7 bases in between. The germline CDR1 and CDR2 sequences are SGDLS and YYNGEE. CDR3 size: 14 residues. The CDR3 protein is CASSVGSGSYEQYF. In nucleotides, the CDR3 is TGTGCCAGCAGCGTAGGAAGCGGCTCCTACGAGCAGTACTTC.

This clonotype was counted many times. The rearrangement joins TRBV6-5 to TRBJ2-3, with TRBD1 identical over 9 bases. V lost 0 bases, J lost 9 bases, and 13 bases stayed unmatched. Germline assignment: CDR1 MNHEY and CDR2 SVGAGI. CDR3 size: 17 residues. CDR3 protein: CASSYSTGAQGAFTQYF. The CDR3 region has the DNA TGTGCCAGCAGTTACTCGACGGGTGCACAGGGGGCTTTCACGCAGTATTTT.

This clonotype was detected many times. V and J are TRBV5-1 and TRBJ2-7; 11 nucleotides agree with TRBD1. Germline V gene data show CDR1 as SGHRS and CDR2 as YFSETQ. CDR3 length: 14 residues. The V gene end was trimmed by 9 bases and the J gene end by 2 bases; junction bases not matched to a gene: 7. Here the CDR3 DNA reads TGCGCCACCTCAAGGGGACAGGGGGCCTACGAGCAGTACTTC. Its translation is CATSRGQGAYEQYF.